Listed below are T cell receptor beta chains from one sample, sequenced in a study of blood T cell repertoires in COVID-19. Produced via immunoSEQ multiplex PCR; TCRdb's table is partial and in-frame only. The data hold some 130,000 clones, with around nine tenths observed a single time. The sequenced sample consisted of peripheral blood. Source of these receptors: a man aged 60-69 years with COVID-19, enrolled during active disease. The CDR3 runs from the conserved cysteine through the conserved F or W. D genes are given only for firm matches. The size entry is marked missing in some rows and otherwise reads once, few, many or a size class.

DNA: TGTGCCAGCAGCGCGGGACAGGGGACCAGCAATGAAAAACTGTTTTTT
CDR3: CASSAGQGTSNEKLFF
V: TRBV9
size: NA
J: TRBJ1-4
D: TRBD1

DNA: TGTGCCAGCAGGAGGACAGGGAGCACAGATACGCAGTATTTT
CDR3: CASRRTGSTDTQYF
V: TRBV5-4
size: once
J: TRBJ2-3
D: TRBD1

DNA: TGCGCCAGCAGCGTTCTTGCGGGGCCCGGGGGCGGGGAGCTGTTTTTT
CDR3: CASSVLAGPGGGELFF
V: TRBV10-1
size: NA
J: TRBJ2-2
D: NA

DNA: TGTGCCAGCAGCGTAGCGGGGGGCCCATACAATGAGCAGTTCTTC
CDR3: CASSVAGGPYNEQFF
V: TRBV9
size: NA
J: TRBJ2-1
D: NA

DNA: TGTGCCAGCAGCCAAGATCTACGTCTACCGGGGGGGCGACAAGAGACCCAGTACTTC
CDR3: CASSQDLRLPGGRQETQYF
V: TRBV14
size: NA
J: TRBJ2-5
D: TRBD2

DNA: TGTGCCAGCAGTGAAGCGTTGCGGCCCCAGCATTTT
CDR3: CASSEALRPQHF
V: TRBV6-1
size: NA
J: TRBJ1-5
D: NA

DNA: TGTGCCATCAGTGAGCCGGGCACAGATACGCAGTATTTT
CDR3: CAISEPGTDTQYF
V: TRBV10-3
size: NA
J: TRBJ2-3
D: NA

DNA: TGCGCCAGCAGAGCCTCCGGGACAGGGGATAATGAGCAGTTCTTC
CDR3: CASRASGTGDNEQFF
V: TRBV5-1
size: NA
J: TRBJ2-1
D: TRBD1

DNA: TGTGCCTGGAGTGTGAGCCTTGGCGAGCAGTACTTC
CDR3: CAWSVSLGEQYF
V: TRBV30
size: NA
J: TRBJ2-7
D: NA

DNA: TGTGCCAGCAGCCAAGGACAGAAGTACAATGAGCAGTTCTTC
CDR3: CASSQGQKYNEQFF
V: TRBV3-1/TRBV3-2
size: NA
J: TRBJ2-1
D: NA

DNA: TGTGCCAGCAGCTTAGACAGGGGGCGGGAGCAGTACTTC
CDR3: CASSLDRGREQYF
V: TRBV11-3
size: NA
J: TRBJ2-7
D: TRBD1